A few counts support the clone carrying this T cell receptor beta chain. Antigen specificity is unknown. The CDR3 length is 12 residues. V dropped 7 bases and J dropped 5 bases, with 12 bases sitting between them. CDR1 is MNHEY, CDR2 SVGEGT, per germline. The data were taken from a study of T cell repertoires in cytomegalovirus infection. In TCRdb, the reads were re-called with MiXCR into one record per CDR3 protein. Among under 200,000 distinct CDR3 sequences listed, about 20% were seen once. The sample was CD8+ T cells from cultured PBMCs, taken from culture after CMV antigen stimulation. The source of this sequence is a human donor in good health (CMV status not recorded). Some clones in this sample may be carry-over from other donors' samples. This chain uses TRBV6-2 or TRBV6-3 with TRBJ2-7; possibly TRBD1 for D (6 bases). DNA of the CDR3: TGTGCCAGCACCGACAGGTTCAACGAGCAGTACTTC. Translated: CASTDRFNEQYF.